The sequence of this T cell receptor beta chain was determined in a study of cytomegalovirus exposure and HLA in healthy donors. Notes on the study in general: Analyses of presence and absence presupposed an approximately uniform sequencing depth across donors. In all likelihood, a cluster of highly shared sequence variants was a sequencing artifact. CMV serostatus stood as the only immune exposure information on hand. One variant, a missense change in DCLRE1C, was linked in a later analysis to TCR beta V- and J-gene trimming.

For this clone: Its antigen is unidentified.

The germline CDR1 and CDR2 sequences are SGHRS and YFSETQ. The CDR3 is 13 residues long. Trimming pared 0 bases from V and 8 bases from J, leaving 9 bases between. Primers for the PCR totalled 60 Vbeta and 13 Jbeta. TCRdb's table, derived via immunoSEQ multiplex PCR, lists solely in-frame clones and lacks some. The profile covers some 120,000 clones, with 80% appearing a single time and more than 2.5% taken by the ten largest. The receptor was derived from a male donor in good health and CMV-seronegative. Sequencing was done on a sample of PBMCs. The V gene is TRBV5-1, the J gene TRBJ2-1; perhaps TRBD2 as D (5 bases). The CDR3 DNA reads as TGCGCCAGCAGCTTGGGGCTAGCAGATGAGCAGTTCTTC. This translates into CASSLGLADEQFF.